Listed below are T cell receptor beta chains from one sample, sequenced in a study of blood T cells in healthy people across ages. Via MiXCR, TCRdb re-called the 5' RACE reads, giving one row per CDR3 protein. Counted here are over a million distinct CDR3 sequences, around two fifths occurring once; the ten biggest clones make up roughly 8.2%. The source material was blood. All receptors come from a woman aged 18-30 years in good health. Both conserved end residues are part of each CDR3.

CDR3aa,v_gene,j_gene
CASSSLERTGSQDAQYF,TRBV12-3/TRBV12-4,TRBJ2-5
CAIRRLGAGNEQFF,TRBV10-3,TRBJ2-1
CSARAQQGAGGYTF,TRBV20-1,TRBJ1-2
CAISESQGNYGYTF,TRBV10-3,TRBJ1-2
CASSQGEIDRDEKLFF,TRBV4-2,TRBJ1-4
CASSDQWRLPYEQYF,TRBV6-1,TRBJ2-7
CARRVGVSTGELFF,TRBV7-9,TRBJ2-2
CASSPTGTGGMNEQYF,TRBV18,TRBJ2-7
CASSCPLGANVLTF,TRBV6-2/TRBV6-3,TRBJ2-6
CSAREGLAGGGETQYF,TRBV20-1,TRBJ2-5
CSARDGVDEQFF,TRBV20-1,TRBJ2-1
CASSQDRRSSGREVEQFF,TRBV14,TRBJ2-1
CASSVGQPGETQYF,TRBV28,TRBJ2-5
CASSYSRRGGRRDEQFF,TRBV6-6,TRBJ2-1
CASTLGTGSISPLHF,TRBV27,TRBJ1-6
CASRQGGHGYTEAFF,TRBV5-1,TRBJ1-1
CASRDKQGEGKTQYF,TRBV6-6,NA
CASSFNQGAEQYF,TRBV7-9,NA
CASKAPGDFCGQYF,TRBV12-3/TRBV12-4,TRBJ2-7
CASSVQTRDGEQFF,TRBV5-1,TRBJ2-1
CANSPRGSTDTQYF,TRBV11-1,TRBJ2-3
CASSATGNLYGYTF,TRBV4-1,TRBJ1-2
CASGRTGGTDTQYF,TRBV12-5,TRBJ2-3
CASSLGTSGKLYEQFF,TRBV7-9,TRBJ2-1
CAITRPPSYEQYF,TRBV10-3,TRBJ2-7
CASSWTMNTGELFF,TRBV5-5,TRBJ2-2
CASSLETGVGTAFF,TRBV5-1,TRBJ1-1
CASSPRTSGGYSTDTQYF,TRBV18,TRBJ2-3
CASSPGRDHNEQFF,TRBV18,TRBJ2-1
CASSTTDTSNQPQHF,TRBV7-9,TRBJ1-5
CASRWDTYNEQFF,TRBV27,TRBJ2-1
CSARRSGTGFHQPQHF,TRBV20-1,TRBJ1-5
CATSRTRNSPLHF,TRBV15,TRBJ1-6
CSVGGTSFSNYGYTF,TRBV29-1,TRBJ1-2
CASSLAPSGEDTQYF,TRBV27,TRBJ2-3
CASSSGVQSGNTIYF,TRBV5-5,TRBJ1-3
CASRIQSGSYEQYF,TRBV12-3/TRBV12-4,TRBJ2-7
CASSQGQDLYGYTF,TRBV4-1,TRBJ1-2
CASSSLIRGANVLTF,TRBV7-3,TRBJ2-6
CSVGLAGGTSTDTQYF,TRBV29-1,TRBJ2-3
CSAPPGEGTDTQYF,TRBV20-1,TRBJ2-3
CASSQGQASDTQYF,TRBV4-1,TRBJ2-3
CASSPGGDSYNEQFF,TRBV11-3,TRBJ2-1
CASSQGLAVPPYEQYF,TRBV10-1,TRBJ2-7
CSAARDSIKQYF,TRBV20-1,TRBJ2-5
CSAYNAGNEQFF,TRBV20-1,TRBJ2-1
CASSLSPGQGYNEQFF,TRBV5-1,TRBJ2-1
CASSPTGTTSGANVLTF,TRBV3-1,TRBJ2-6
CASSQEQAGTLRYEQYF,TRBV4-1,TRBJ2-7
CSVETSATSYEQFF,TRBV29-1,TRBJ2-1
CASSQEGTTHIQYF,TRBV4-2,TRBJ2-4
CASGPRGRFSEQYF,TRBV11-2,TRBJ2-5
CASSPGTSSGNEQFF,TRBV7-7,TRBJ2-1
CASSVSHEQYF,TRBV6-1,NA
CASSKPGQGETQYF,TRBV9,TRBJ2-5
CASRATQGITEAFF,TRBV2,TRBJ1-1
CASRPGQDNYGYTF,TRBV2,TRBJ1-2
CASSFRGTQPQHF,TRBV7-2,TRBJ1-5
CAWSLTVYEQYF,TRBV30,NA
CASSSNGYRGTEAFF,TRBV25-1,TRBJ1-1